Below, 19 T cell receptor beta chains from the same sample are listed, as sequenced in a study of glioma-infiltrating T cells. TCR alpha and beta CDR3 regions were amplified from RNA using iRepertoire nested multiplex PCR. TCRdb recomputed calls from the multiplex PCR reads with MiXCR, one row per CDR3 protein. The sample lists around 150,000 distinct CDR3 sequences, about two fifths occurring once. Sequences were obtained from glioma tissue, nonneoplastic brain tissue, or PBMCs (not recorded which). Receptor source: a human donor with low-grade glioma or glioblastoma, undergoing nonglioma brain surgery, or in good health (not recorded which).

The chain carries TRBV20-1 and TRBJ2-1; D could derive from TRBD1 or TRBD2 (5 bases each). The CDR3 is made up of 11 amino acids. V was trimmed by 3 bases and J by 9 bases, leaving 9 bases between them. Per germline, CDR1 DFQATT and CDR2 SNEGSKA (reference sequence). The CDR3 nucleotides read TGCAGTGCTAGTGACGGGGCTGAGCAGTTCTTC. Its translation: CSASDGAEQFF.

For this clonotype: Being one base from a much bigger clone, this may be a read error. The genes are TRBV27 and TRBJ1-1; no definite D call. From germline, CDR1 is MNHEY and CDR2 SMNVEV (reference sequence). This CDR3 region has 14 residues. Trimming left V 1 base short and J 3 bases short, with 9 bases between. The CDR3, as DNA: TGTGCCAGCAGTTTATGGAGCAAACACACTGAAGCTTTCTTT. This codes for CASSLWSKHTEAFF.

This chain uses TRBV6-1 with TRBJ2-1; 10 bases match TRBD1. This CDR3 contains 16 residues. Trimming at V came to 6 bases and at J to 4 bases, leaving 9 bases not matched to a gene. Germline V gene sequence: CDR1 MNHNS, CDR2 SASEGT. The CDR3 region is CASSTKKGQGYNEQFF. CDR3 DNA sequence: TGTGCCAGCAGCACCAAGAAGGGACAGGGGTACAATGAGCAGTTCTTC.

The chain carries TRBV20-1 and TRBJ2-7; D ambiguous. From germline, CDR1 is DFQATT and CDR2 SNEGSKA (reference sequence). Trimming removed 3 bases at V and 2 bases at J, with 8 bases between. The length of the CDR3 is 12 residues. CDR3 protein: CSASSETYEQYF. DNA for the CDR3: TGCAGTGCTAGTTCGGAGACCTACGAGCAGTACTTC.

The V call is TRBV7-3, the J call TRBJ2-5; D possibly corresponds to TRBD1 (5 bases). The CDR3 loop spans 15 amino acids. Germline lookup yields CDR1 SGHTA and CDR2 FQGTGA. Trimming stripped 0 bases from V and 5 bases from J, with 13 bases between. CDR3 protein: CASSLTPGSGETQYF. In nucleotides, the CDR3 is TGTGCCAGCAGCTTAACCCCAGGGTCTGGGGAGACCCAGTACTTC.

This clonotype showed up many times. The chain employs TRBV20-1 and TRBJ2-7; D tentatively reads TRBD1 or TRBD2 (5 bases each). Germline CDR1 and CDR2: DFQATT and SNEGSKA (reference sequence). V was cut by 6 bases and J by 7 bases, with 16 bases left in between. CDR3 length: 12 amino acids. The CDR3, as DNA: TGCAGTGCCAAATCAGGGCCGGGGGAGCAGTACTTC. Its protein product is CSAKSGPGEQYF.

This sequence joins TRBV27 and TRBJ1-4, with a tentative D call TRBD1 (5 bases). The CDR3 consists of 17 residues. With 5 bases removed from V and 8 bases from J, the gap between germline ends came to 24 bases. Per the germline V gene, CDR1 is MNHEY and CDR2 is SMNVEV (reference sequence). CDR3: CASSEADLIVGGEKLFF. The CDR3 DNA sequence: TGTGCCAGCAGTGAAGCGGATTTAATTGTGGGGGGAGAAAAACTGTTTTTT.

This rearrangement joins TRBV20-1 to TRBJ2-1; a weak D match, TRBD1 (5 bases). The CDR3 totals 13 residues. The V end lost 0 bases, the J end lost 6 bases, and 9 bases lay between the germline ends. Germline CDR1 and CDR2: DFQATT and SNEGSKA (reference sequence). Written as DNA, the CDR3 is TGCAGTGCTAGAGATGGTAGGGGCAATGAGCAGTTCTTC. Its protein product is CSARDGRGNEQFF.

A few counts support this clonotype. The chain uses TRBV19 and TRBJ2-7; TRBD1 aligns across 10 bases. V shed 5 bases, J shed 3 bases, and the junction held 7 bases outside the gene matches. Germline assignment: CDR1 LNHDA and CDR2 SQIVND (reference sequence). There are 15 residues in the CDR3. The CDR3 protein is CASSRAGTGDYEQYF. The CDR3 DNA is TGTGCCAGTAGTCGCGCCGGGACAGGGGACTACGAGCAGTACTTC.

This chain uses TRBV27 with TRBJ2-6; D might be TRBD1 (5 bases). Per germline, CDR1 MNHEY and CDR2 SMNVEV (reference sequence). The ends were cut back, 6 bases at V and 4 bases at J, with 16 bases in the middle. The CDR3 runs 16 residues. As DNA, the CDR3 is TGTGCCAGCAGATTAGTAGGGGTTCACGGGGCCAACGTCCTGACTTTC. It is translated as CASRLVGVHGANVLTF.

This clonotype was seen only once. The V call is TRBV6-5, the J call TRBJ1-4; 8 nucleotides agree with TRBD1. The CDR3 is 15 residues long. The V gene end was trimmed by 4 bases and the J gene end by 8 bases; junction bases not matched to a gene: 9. CDR1 MNHEY and CDR2 SVGAGI come from the germline V gene. CDR3 in DNA: TGTGCCAGCAGTTTCCTGGGACAGGAGTTCGAAAAACTGTTTTTT. Amino acids: CASSFLGQEFEKLFF.

The rearrangement links TRBV12-3 or TRBV12-4 to TRBJ1-1; D ambiguous. V was shortened by 3 bases and J by 2 bases, with 4 bases between the two germline ends. The CDR3 sequence is 12 residues long. CDR3 protein: CASSFVNTEAFF. DNA for the CDR3: TGTGCCAGCAGTTTCGTAAACACTGAAGCTTTCTTT.

J is TRBJ2-5 and V is TRBV2; D not certain. Germline V gene sequence: CDR1 SNHLY, CDR2 FYNNEI. Trimming took off 4 bases at V and 5 bases at J, with 17 bases between the two ends. This CDR3 has 15 amino acids. The CDR3 nucleotides read TGTGCCAGCAGTGCCAGGACCGGGCCCCTGGAGACCCAGTACTTC. This gives the protein CASSARTGPLETQYF.

This clonotype appeared a single time. This chain joins TRBV29-1 and TRBJ2-1; 7 bases are a match to TRBD1. Germline V CDR1 and CDR2: SQVTM, ANQGSEA. CDR3 length: 15 amino acids. The V segment lost 4 bases and the J segment 3 bases; nucleotides outside the gene matches: 9. CDR3 in amino acids: CSVGSRQGVYNEQFF. Here the CDR3 DNA reads TGCAGCGTTGGTTCGAGGCAGGGGGTCTACAATGAGCAGTTCTTC.

This clonotype was observed a handful of times. The chain couples TRBV6-1 to TRBJ1-1; 11 bases map to TRBD1. CDR1 and CDR2 from the germline V gene are MNHNS and SASEGT. The CDR3 loop spans 16 amino acids. Trimming at V came to 5 bases and at J to 2 bases, leaving 7 bases not matched to a gene. The CDR3 DNA reads as TGTGCCAGCAGTTTCCATCGGACAGGGGGCAACACTGAAGCTTTCTTT. Amino acids: CASSFHRTGGNTEAFF.

This clonotype has at least ten counts. At one boundary the junction diverges from the germline segment, which might be a read error. The chain uses TRBV7-8 and TRBJ2-1; 9 bases match TRBD2. The CDR3 extends over 18 amino acids. CDR1 and CDR2 from the germline V gene are SGHVS and FQNEAQ. In nucleotides, the CDR3 is TGTGCCCGCAGCTTAGGAGTTAGCGGGGGATCTCTCTACAATGAGCAGTTCTTC. Translated, it gives CARSLGVSGGSLYNEQFF.

The CDR3 DNA reads TGCGCCAGCAGCCCCAGGACAGGGGAACAGCCCCAGCATTTT. Its protein is CASSPRTGEQPQHF. The V call is TRBV4-1, the J call TRBJ1-5; 9 bases are shared with TRBD1. The CDR3 is made up of 14 amino acids. CDR1 MGHRA and CDR2 YSYEKL come from the germline V gene. With 4 bases clipped from V and 7 bases from J, the junction kept 5 bases outside the gene matches.

The chain employs TRBV19 and TRBJ1-2; D gene ambiguous. V was clipped by 6 bases and J by 0 bases, with 11 bases between them. Germline V lookup: CDR1 LNHDA, CDR2 SQIVND (reference sequence). This CDR3 region has 14 residues. In nucleotides, the CDR3 is TGTGCCAGTAGGCCGGACTTCTCTAACTATGGCTACACCTTC. Its translation: CASRPDFSNYGYTF.

This clonotype appeared many times. V usage is TRBV7-9 and J usage is TRBJ2-7; TRBD1 matches 10 bases. V gave up 5 bases and J gave up 6 bases; unmatched junction bases: 10. CDR1 is SEHNR and CDR2 is FQNEAQ in the germline V gene (reference sequence). The CDR3 contains 15 residues. CDR3 amino acids: CASSPTGQGSFEQYF. The CDR3 nucleotides are TGTGCCAGCAGCCCCACGGGACAGGGGAGTTTCGAGCAGTACTTC.